These T cell receptor beta chains were read from a single sample in a study of CD8 T cells in Susac syndrome. A single record per CDR3 protein comes from TCRdb applying MiXCR to the immunoSEQ multiplex PCR reads. The sample records 150,000 or so distinct CDR3 sequences, 80% to 95% being singletons. The source material was CD4+ T cells from PBMCs. These receptors originate from a human donor in good health. Both conserved end residues are part of each CDR3. The D gene is left open where the match is weak. Clone size is not always given. Where it is, it says once, few, many or a class for expanded clones.

TRBJ2-1 | TRBV29-1 | once | NA | TGCAGCGTTGCCCGGGTGGAGGGTTACAATGAGCAGTTCTTC | CSVARVEGYNEQFF
TRBJ1-2 | TRBV7-9 | NA | NA | TGTGCCAGCAGCCCCCCATCAGGGTGGGGTGGCTACACCTTC | CASSPPSGWGGYTF
TRBJ1-1 | TRBV29-1 | once | NA | TGCAGCTCGATCCCTCGACAGGCGAACACTGAAGCTTTCTTT | CSSIPRQANTEAFF
TRBJ1-5 | TRBV6-5 | NA | TRBD1 | TGTGCCAGCAGCCCCGGGACAGGTAGCAATCAGCCCCAGCATTTT | CASSPGTGSNQPQHF
TRBJ2-2 | TRBV2 | NA | NA | TGTGCCAGCAGGATATCCCTCACCGGGGAGCTGTTTTTT | CASRISLTGELFF
TRBJ2-2 | TRBV19 | NA | NA | TGTGCCAGTACTGGGTCCGGGGCCCCCGGGGAGCTGTTTTTT | CASTGSGAPGELFF
TRBJ1-1 | TRBV19 | few | NA | TGTGCCAGTAGTCCGGGACCGAGGAACACTGAAGCTTTCTTT | CASSPGPRNTEAFF
TRBJ2-5 | TRBV5-1 | NA | TRBD2 | TGCGCCAGCAGCCTGGGAGGAGCGGGGGGAGAGACCCAGTACTTC | CASSLGGAGGETQYF
TRBJ1-5 | TRBV13 | NA | NA | TGTGCCAGCAGCTTAGGCCGCAAGCCCCAGCATTTT | CASSLGRKPQHF
TRBJ1-1 | TRBV3-1 | once | NA | TGTGCCAGCAGCCAAGTAGATGGAGGGGAAGCTTTCTTT | CASSQVDGGEAFF
TRBJ1-3 | TRBV12-3/TRBV12-4 | NA | NA | TGTGCCAGCAGCCGGGAGCCTGGAAACACCATATATTTT | CASSREPGNTIYF
TRBJ2-4 | TRBV20-1 | NA | TRBD1 | TGCAGTGCTAGAGATCTACAGGGGGCTATAAACATTCAGTACTTC | CSARDLQGAINIQYF
TRBJ2-2 | TRBV2 | few | NA | TGTGCCAGCAGTCCTCGCGGGACCGGGGAGCTGTTTTTT | CASSPRGTGELFF
TRBJ2-5 | TRBV7-2 | NA | TRBD2 | TGTGCCAGCAGCGAAGAGCGGGGGGGCTGGGAGACCCAGTACTTC | CASSEERGGWETQYF
TRBJ2-4 | TRBV20-1 | NA | NA | TGCAGTGCTGAGCATAGCGTTGCAGGGGACATTCAGTACTTC | CSAEHSVAGDIQYF
TRBJ2-4 | TRBV15 | NA | NA | TGTGCCACCAGCAGAGGACATACCAAAAACATTCAGTACTTC | CATSRGHTKNIQYF
TRBJ2-1 | TRBV29-1 | once | NA | TGCAGCGTCAGGGGACTCCCCATGATTAATGAGCAGTTCTTC | CSVRGLPMINEQFF
TRBJ2-5 | TRBV5-8 | once | NA | TGTGCCAGCAGCCCAACTAGGGAAGGGATAAAGTACTTC | CASSPTREGIKYF
TRBJ1-5 | TRBV30 | NA | TRBD1 | TGTGCCTGGTCTTACAGGGGTGACTTGAGTCAGCCCCAGCATTTT | CAWSYRGDLSQPQHF
TRBJ2-1 | TRBV12-3/TRBV12-4 | NA | NA | TGTGCCAGCAGCTACCTTGGGGGTGAGCAGTTCTTC | CASSYLGGEQFF
TRBJ1-6 | TRBV30 | NA | NA | TGTGCCTGGAGTGTAGGCCCGAACAATAATTCACCCCTCCACTTT | CAWSVGPNNNSPLHF
TRBJ2-7 | TRBV21-1 | few | NA | TGTGCCATCCTCTCCTACGAGCAGTACTTC | CAILSYEQYF
TRBJ2-5 | TRBV14 | NA | NA | TGTGCCAGCAGCCAACTATCCGGGGAGACCCAGTACTTC | CASSQLSGETQYF
TRBJ1-1 | TRBV5-1 | NA | NA | TGCGCCAGCAGCTTGGAAGGGGAAGCTTTCTTT | CASSLEGEAFF
TRBJ2-7 | TRBV28 | NA | NA | TGTGCCAGCAGTAACGGACAGTTCTCCTACGAGCAGTACTTC | CASSNGQFSYEQYF
TRBJ2-3 | TRBV20-1 | NA | TRBD2 | TGCAGTGCTAGAGATGGACTAGCGGGGTGGGAGGAAACAGATACGCAGTATTTT | CSARDGLAGWEETDTQYF
TRBJ2-5 | TRBV5-1 | NA | NA | TGCGCCAGCAGCCCCCAGGGTACCCAAGGGGAGACCCAGTACTTC | CASSPQGTQGETQYF
TRBJ1-3 | TRBV7-2 | NA | NA | TGTGCCAGCAGCTCGGAGGGTCAGGGCACCATATATTTT | CASSSEGQGTIYF
TRBJ1-3 | TRBV29-1 | once | NA | TGCAGCGTTGTCAGCGCCTCTGGAAACACCATATATTTT | CSVVSASGNTIYF
TRBJ2-3 | TRBV12-3/TRBV12-4 | NA | TRBD2 | TGTGCCAGCACCCCCCGGGGACTAGCCTCCACAGATACGCAGTATTTT | CASTPRGLASTDTQYF
TRBJ1-2 | TRBV6-4 | NA | NA | TGTGCCAGCAGGGAGCAGCCCTTCCTTGACTATGGCTACACCTTC | CASREQPFLDYGYTF
TRBJ2-3 | TRBV11-1 | NA | NA | TGTGCCAGCAGCTCGCGGACAGGCGGGGGCACAGATACGCAGTATTTT | CASSSRTGGGTDTQYF
TRBJ1-2 | TRBV6-5 | NA | NA | TGTGCCAGCAGTTACTCGACGATGGCACACTATGGCTACACCTTC | CASSYSTMAHYGYTF
TRBJ1-4 | TRBV2 | NA | NA | TGTGCCAGCACCCTCTCTAATGAAAAACTGTTTTTT | CASTLSNEKLFF
TRBJ1-5 | TRBV25-1 | NA | NA | TGTGCCAGCAGTGAAAGGGGTAACAATCAGCCCCAGCATTTT | CASSERGNNQPQHF
TRBJ2-7 | TRBV25-1 | NA | NA | TGTGCCAGCAGTACCCCCCTTGGGGGTGGGGACGAGCAGTACTTC | CASSTPLGGGDEQYF
TRBJ2-5 | TRBV3-1 | few | NA | TGTGCCAGCAGCCAAGGCCGATGGCGGCAAGAGACCCAGTACTTC | CASSQGRWRQETQYF
TRBJ2-1 | TRBV6-2/TRBV6-3 | NA | TRBD2 | TGTGCCAGCAGGCGGACTAGCGGGGGGGAATCCTACAATGAGCAGTTCTTC | CASRRTSGGESYNEQFF
TRBJ1-5 | TRBV5-1 | NA | NA | TGCGCCAGCAGACCGGGGTCCTATAGCAATCAGCCCCAGCATTTT | CASRPGSYSNQPQHF
TRBJ2-7 | TRBV5-6 | NA | NA | TGTGCCAGCAGCCCGTACGACAGTTTTGGCTACGAGCAGTACTTC | CASSPYDSFGYEQYF
TRBJ2-5 | TRBV7-2 | NA | TRBD2 | TGTGCCAGCAGCTTAGTTAGCGGGACCGCACAGTACTTC | CASSLVSGTAQYF